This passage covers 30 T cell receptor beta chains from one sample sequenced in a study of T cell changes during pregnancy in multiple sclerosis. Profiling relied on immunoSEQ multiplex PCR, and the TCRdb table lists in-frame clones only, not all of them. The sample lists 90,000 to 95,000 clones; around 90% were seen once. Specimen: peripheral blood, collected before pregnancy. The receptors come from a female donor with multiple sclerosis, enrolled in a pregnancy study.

CDR3 in DNA: TGCAGTGCTGCCCATCAGTCCGAGCAGTACTTC. Amino acids: CSAAHQSEQYF. The chain carries TRBV20-1 and TRBJ2-7; the D is unclear. V was trimmed by 5 bases and J by 6 bases, leaving 11 bases between them. The germline CDR1 and CDR2 sequences are DFQATT and SNEGSKA (reference sequence). CDR3 length: 11 amino acids.

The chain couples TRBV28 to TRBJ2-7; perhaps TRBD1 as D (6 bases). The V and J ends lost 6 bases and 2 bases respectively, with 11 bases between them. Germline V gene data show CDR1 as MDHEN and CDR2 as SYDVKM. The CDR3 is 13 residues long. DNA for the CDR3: TGTGCCAGCAGGCGACAGGCCCCCTACGAGCAGTACTTC. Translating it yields CASRRQAPYEQYF.

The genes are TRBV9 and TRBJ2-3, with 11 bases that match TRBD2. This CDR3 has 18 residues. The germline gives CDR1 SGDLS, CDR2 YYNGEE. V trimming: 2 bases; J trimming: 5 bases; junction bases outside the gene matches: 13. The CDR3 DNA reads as TGTGCCAGCAGCGTGACTAGCGGGGCAGGTTTCCACGGAGATACGCAGTATTTT. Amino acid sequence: CASSVTSGAGFHGDTQYF.

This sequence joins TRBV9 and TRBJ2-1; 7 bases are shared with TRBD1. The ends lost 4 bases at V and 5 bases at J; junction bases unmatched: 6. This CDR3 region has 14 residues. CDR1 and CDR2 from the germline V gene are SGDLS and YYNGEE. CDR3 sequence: CASSNRDSNNEQFF. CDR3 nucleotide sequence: TGTGCCAGCAGCAACCGGGACAGTAACAATGAGCAGTTCTTC.

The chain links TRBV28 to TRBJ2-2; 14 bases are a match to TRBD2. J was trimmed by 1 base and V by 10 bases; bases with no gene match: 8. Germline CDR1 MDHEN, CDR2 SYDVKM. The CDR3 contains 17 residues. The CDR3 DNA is TGTGCCACAACGGGACTAGCGGGAGTGGGGAACACCGGGGAGCTGTTTTTT. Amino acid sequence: CATTGLAGVGNTGELFF.

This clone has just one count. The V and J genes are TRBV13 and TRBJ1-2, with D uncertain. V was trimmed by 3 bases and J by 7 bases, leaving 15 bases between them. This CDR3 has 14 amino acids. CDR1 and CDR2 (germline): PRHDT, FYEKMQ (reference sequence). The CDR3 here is CASSFRGEVVGYTF. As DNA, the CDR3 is TGTGCCAGCAGCTTCCGTGGGGAGGTTGTTGGCTACACCTTC.

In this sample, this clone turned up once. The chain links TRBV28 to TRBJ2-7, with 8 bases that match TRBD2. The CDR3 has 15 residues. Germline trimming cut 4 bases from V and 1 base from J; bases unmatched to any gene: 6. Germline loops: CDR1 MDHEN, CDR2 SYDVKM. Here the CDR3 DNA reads TGTGCCAGCAGTTGGACGACTAGCGAATCCTACGAGCAGTACTTC. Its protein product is CASSWTTSESYEQYF. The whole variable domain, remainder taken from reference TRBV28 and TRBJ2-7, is DVKVTQSSRYLVKRTGEKVFLECVQDMDHENMFWYRQDPGLGLRLIYFSYDVKMKEKGDIPEGYSVSREKKERFSLILESASTNQTSMYLCASSWTTSESYEQYFGPGTRLTVT.

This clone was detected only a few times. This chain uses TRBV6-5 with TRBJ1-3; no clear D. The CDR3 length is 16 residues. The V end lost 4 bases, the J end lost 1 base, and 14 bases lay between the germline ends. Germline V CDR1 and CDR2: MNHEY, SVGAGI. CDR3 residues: CASSLGRSSSGNTIYF. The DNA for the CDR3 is TGTGCCAGCAGTTTGGGGAGGTCCTCTTCTGGAAACACCATATATTTT.

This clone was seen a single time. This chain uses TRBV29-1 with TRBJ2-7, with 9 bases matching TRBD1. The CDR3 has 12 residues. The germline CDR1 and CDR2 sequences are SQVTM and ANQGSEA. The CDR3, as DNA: TGCAGTGGTGGGGACAGGGTCTACGAGCAGTACTTC. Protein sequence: CSGGDRVYEQYF.

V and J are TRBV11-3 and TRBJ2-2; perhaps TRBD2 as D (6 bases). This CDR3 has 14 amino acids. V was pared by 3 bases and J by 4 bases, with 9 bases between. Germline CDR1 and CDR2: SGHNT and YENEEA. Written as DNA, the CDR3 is TGTGCCAGCAGCTTGACAGCGGGCACCGGGGAGCTGTTTTTT. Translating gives CASSLTAGTGELFF.

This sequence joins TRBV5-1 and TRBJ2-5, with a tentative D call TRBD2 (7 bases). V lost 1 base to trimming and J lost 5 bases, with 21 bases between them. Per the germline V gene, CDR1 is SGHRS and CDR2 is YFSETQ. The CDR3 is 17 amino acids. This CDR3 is CASSLWGGNYGSETQYF. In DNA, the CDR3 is TGCGCCAGCAGCTTGTGGGGGGGCAACTACGGATCGGAGACCCAGTACTTC. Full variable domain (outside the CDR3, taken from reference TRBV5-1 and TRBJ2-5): KAGVTQTPRYLIKTRGQQVTLSCSPISGHRSVSWYQQTPGQGLQFLFEYFSETQRNKGNFPGRFSGRQFSNSRSEMNVSTLELGDSALYLCASSLWGGNYGSETQYFGPGTRLLVL.

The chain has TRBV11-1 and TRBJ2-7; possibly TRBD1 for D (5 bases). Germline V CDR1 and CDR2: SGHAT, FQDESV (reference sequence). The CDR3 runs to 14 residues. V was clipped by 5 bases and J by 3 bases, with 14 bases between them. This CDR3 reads CASSLTLQGYEQYF. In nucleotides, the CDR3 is TGTGCCAGCAGCCTAACCCTCCAGGGCTACGAGCAGTACTTC.

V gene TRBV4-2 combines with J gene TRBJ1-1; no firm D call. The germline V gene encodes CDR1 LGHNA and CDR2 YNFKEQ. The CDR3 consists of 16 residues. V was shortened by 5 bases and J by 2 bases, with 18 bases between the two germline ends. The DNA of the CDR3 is TGTGCCAGCAGCACCCCCCACAGCAAAATAAACACTGAAGCTTTCTTT. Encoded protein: CASSTPHSKINTEAFF.

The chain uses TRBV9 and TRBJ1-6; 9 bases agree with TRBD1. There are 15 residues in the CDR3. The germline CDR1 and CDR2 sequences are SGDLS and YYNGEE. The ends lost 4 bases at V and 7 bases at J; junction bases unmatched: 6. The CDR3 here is CASSTGQGFNSPLHF. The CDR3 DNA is TGTGCCAGCAGCACGGGACAGGGCTTCAATTCACCCCTCCACTTT.

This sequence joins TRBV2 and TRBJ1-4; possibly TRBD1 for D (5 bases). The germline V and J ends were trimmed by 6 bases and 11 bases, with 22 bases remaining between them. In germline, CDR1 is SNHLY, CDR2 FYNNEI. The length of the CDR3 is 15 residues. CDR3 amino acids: CASRGGTPNSQKLFF. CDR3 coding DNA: TGTGCCAGCAGAGGCGGGACGCCAAATTCTCAGAAACTGTTTTTT.

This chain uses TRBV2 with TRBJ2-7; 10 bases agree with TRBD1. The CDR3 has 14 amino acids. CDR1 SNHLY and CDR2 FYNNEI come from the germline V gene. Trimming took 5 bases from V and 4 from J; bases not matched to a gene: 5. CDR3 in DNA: TGTGCCAGCAGTCGACAGGGGGCCACATACGAGCAGTACTTC. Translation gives CASSRQGATYEQYF.

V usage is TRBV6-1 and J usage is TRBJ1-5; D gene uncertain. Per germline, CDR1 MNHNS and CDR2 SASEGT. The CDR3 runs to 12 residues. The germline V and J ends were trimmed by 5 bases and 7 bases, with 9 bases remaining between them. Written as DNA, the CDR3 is TGTGCCAGCAGTAAGGAGGTACAGCCCCAGCATTTT. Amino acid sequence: CASSKEVQPQHF.

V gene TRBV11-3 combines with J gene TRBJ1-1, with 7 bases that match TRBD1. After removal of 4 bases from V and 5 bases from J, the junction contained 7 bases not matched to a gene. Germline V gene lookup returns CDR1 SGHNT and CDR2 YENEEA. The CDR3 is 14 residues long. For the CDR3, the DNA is TGTGCCAGCAGCTCGACAGGGTCGGGAACTGAAGCTTTCTTT. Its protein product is CASSSTGSGTEAFF.

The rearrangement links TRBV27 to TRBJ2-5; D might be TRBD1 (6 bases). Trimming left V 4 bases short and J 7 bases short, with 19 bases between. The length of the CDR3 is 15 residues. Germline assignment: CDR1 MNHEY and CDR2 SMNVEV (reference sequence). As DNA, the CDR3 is TGTGCCAGCAGTTCGCCAGGGGCCACTGTTCGGACCCAGTACTTC. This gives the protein CASSSPGATVRTQYF.

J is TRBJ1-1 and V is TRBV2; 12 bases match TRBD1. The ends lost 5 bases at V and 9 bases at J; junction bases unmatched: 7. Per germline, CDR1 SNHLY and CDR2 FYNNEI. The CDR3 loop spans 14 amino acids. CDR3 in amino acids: CASSFFRDRGQAFF. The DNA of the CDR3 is TGTGCCAGCAGTTTCTTCCGGGACAGGGGGCAAGCTTTCTTT.

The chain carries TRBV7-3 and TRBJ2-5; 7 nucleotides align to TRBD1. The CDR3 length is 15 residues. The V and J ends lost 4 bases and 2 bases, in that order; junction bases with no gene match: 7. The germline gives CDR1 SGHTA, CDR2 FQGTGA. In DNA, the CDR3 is TGTGCCAGCAGCTCGTTTGGGACAGTACAAGAGACCCAGTACTTC. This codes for CASSSFGTVQETQYF.

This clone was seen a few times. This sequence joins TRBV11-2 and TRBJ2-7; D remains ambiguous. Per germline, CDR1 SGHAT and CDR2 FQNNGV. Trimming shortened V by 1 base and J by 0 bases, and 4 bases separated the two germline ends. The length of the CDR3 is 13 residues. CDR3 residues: CASSLGASYEQYF. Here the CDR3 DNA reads TGTGCCAGCAGCTTAGGGGCCTCCTACGAGCAGTACTTC.

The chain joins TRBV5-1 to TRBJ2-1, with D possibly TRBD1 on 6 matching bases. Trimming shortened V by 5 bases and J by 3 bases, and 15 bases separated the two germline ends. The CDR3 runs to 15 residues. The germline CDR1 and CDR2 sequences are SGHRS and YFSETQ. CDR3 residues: CASSSPKDSYNEQFF. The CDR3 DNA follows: TGCGCCAGCAGTTCGCCTAAGGACAGCTACAATGAGCAGTTCTTC.

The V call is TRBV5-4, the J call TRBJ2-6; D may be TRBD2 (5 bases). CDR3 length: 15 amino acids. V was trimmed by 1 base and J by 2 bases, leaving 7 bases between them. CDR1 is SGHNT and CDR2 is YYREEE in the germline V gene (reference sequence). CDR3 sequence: CASSLRLTGANVLTF. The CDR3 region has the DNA TGTGCCAGCAGCTTGAGACTAACTGGGGCCAACGTCCTGACTTTC.

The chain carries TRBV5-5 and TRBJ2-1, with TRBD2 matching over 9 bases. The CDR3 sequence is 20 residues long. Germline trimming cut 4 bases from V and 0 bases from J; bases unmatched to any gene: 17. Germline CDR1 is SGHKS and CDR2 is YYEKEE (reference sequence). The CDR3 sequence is CASSPSWGLAGISSYNEQFF. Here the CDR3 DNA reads TGTGCCAGCAGCCCCTCCTGGGGGCTAGCGGGGATAAGCTCCTACAATGAGCAGTTCTTC. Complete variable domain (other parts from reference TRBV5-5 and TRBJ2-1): DAGVTQSPTHLIKTRGQQVTLRCSPISGHKSVSWYQQVLGQGPQFIFQYYEKEERGRGNFPDRFSARQFPNYSSELNVNALLLGDSALYLCASSPSWGLAGISSYNEQFFGPGTRLTVL.

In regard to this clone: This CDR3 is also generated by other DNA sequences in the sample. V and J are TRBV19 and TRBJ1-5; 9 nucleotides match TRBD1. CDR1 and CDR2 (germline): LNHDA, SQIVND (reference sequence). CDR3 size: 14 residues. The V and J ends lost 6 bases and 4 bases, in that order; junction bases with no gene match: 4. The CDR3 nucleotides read TGTGCCAGTAGCCGGGACAGGGCTAATCAGCCCCAGCATTTT. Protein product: CASSRDRANQPQHF. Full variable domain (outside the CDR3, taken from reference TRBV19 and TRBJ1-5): DGGITQSPKYLFRKEGQNVTLSCEQNLNHDAMYWYRQDPGQGLRLIYYSQIVNDFQKGDIAEGYSVSREKKESFPLTVTSAQKNPTAFYLCASSRDRANQPQHFGDGTRLSIL.

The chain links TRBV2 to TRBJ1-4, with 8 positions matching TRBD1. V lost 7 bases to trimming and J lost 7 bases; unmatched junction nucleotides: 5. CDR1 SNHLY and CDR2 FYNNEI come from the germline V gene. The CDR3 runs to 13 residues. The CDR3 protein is CASTRGHGEKLFF. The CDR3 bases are TGTGCCAGCACCAGGGGGCACGGTGAAAAACTGTTTTTT.

CDR3 protein: CASSGQGLAGGTGELFF. The CDR3 DNA sequence: TGTGCCAGCAGCGGACAAGGACTAGCGGGAGGCACCGGGGAGCTGTTTTTT. The chain carries TRBV7-3 and TRBJ2-2; 14 nucleotides match TRBD2. From germline, CDR1 is SGHTA and CDR2 FQGTGA. Germline trimming cut 5 bases from V and 4 bases from J; bases unmatched to any gene: 6. The CDR3 runs 17 residues.

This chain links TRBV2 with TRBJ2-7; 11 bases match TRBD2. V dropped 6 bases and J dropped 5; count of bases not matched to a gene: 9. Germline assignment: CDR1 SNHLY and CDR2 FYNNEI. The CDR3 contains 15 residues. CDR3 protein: CASSSGSGRGHEQYF. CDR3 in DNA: TGTGCCAGCAGCTCGGGTAGCGGGAGGGGGCACGAGCAGTACTTC.

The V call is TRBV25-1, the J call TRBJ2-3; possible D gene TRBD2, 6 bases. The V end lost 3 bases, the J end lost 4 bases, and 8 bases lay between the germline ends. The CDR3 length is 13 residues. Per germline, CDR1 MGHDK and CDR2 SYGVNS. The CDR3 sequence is CASSDWGADTQYF. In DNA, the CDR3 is TGTGCCAGCAGTGACTGGGGGGCAGATACGCAGTATTTT.